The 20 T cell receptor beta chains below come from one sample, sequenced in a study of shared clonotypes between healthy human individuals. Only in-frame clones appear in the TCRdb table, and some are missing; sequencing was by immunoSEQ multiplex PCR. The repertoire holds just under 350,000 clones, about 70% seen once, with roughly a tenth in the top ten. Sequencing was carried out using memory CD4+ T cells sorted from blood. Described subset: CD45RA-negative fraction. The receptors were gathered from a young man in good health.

CDR3 sequence reads: CASSEASGAGDYEQYF. The DNA for the CDR3 is TGTGCCAGCAGTGAAGCGAGTGGAGCCGGAGACTACGAGCAGTACTTC. The rearrangement uses TRBV6-1 and TRBJ2-7, with D hard to call. CDR1 is MNHNS and CDR2 is SASEGT in the germline V gene. The CDR3 covers 16 residues. Trimming shortened V by 0 bases and J by 3 bases, and 15 bases separated the two germline ends.

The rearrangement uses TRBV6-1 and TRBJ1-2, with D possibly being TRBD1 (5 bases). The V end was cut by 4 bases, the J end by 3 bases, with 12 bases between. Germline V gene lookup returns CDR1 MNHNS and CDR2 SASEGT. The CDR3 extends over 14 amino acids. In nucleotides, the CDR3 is TGTGCCAGCAGTGCTTACGGAGGGGACTATGGCTACACCTTC. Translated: CASSAYGGDYGYTF.

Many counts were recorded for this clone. The CDR3 DNA follows: TGTGCCAGCAGCCCCGTCCAGGGGTTTGGCTACACCTTC. Protein: CASSPVQGFGYTF. The chain uses TRBV28 and TRBJ1-2, with D tentatively TRBD1 (6 bases). CDR1 is MDHEN, CDR2 SYDVKM, per germline. CDR3 length: 13 amino acids. The V and J ends lost 6 bases and 7 bases respectively, with 15 bases between them.

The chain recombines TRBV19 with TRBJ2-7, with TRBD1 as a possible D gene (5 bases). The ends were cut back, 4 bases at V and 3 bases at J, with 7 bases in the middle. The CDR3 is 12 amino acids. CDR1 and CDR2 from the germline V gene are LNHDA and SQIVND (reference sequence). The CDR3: CASSKGDYEQYF. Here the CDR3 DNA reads TGTGCCAGTAGTAAAGGGGACTACGAGCAGTACTTC.

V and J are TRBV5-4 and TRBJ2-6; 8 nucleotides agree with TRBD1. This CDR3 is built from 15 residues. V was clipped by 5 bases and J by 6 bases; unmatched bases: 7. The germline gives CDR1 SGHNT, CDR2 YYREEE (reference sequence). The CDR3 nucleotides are TGTGCCAGCAGTCCCAGGGGGCGAGAGGCCAACGTCCTGACTTTC. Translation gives CASSPRGREANVLTF.

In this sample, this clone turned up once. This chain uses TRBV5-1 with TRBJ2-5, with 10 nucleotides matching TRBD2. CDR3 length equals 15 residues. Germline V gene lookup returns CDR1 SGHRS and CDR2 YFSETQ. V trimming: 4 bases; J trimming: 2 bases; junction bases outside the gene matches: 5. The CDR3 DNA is TGCGCCAGCAGCCGGACTAGCGGAACTCAAGAGACCCAGTACTTC. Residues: CASSRTSGTQETQYF.

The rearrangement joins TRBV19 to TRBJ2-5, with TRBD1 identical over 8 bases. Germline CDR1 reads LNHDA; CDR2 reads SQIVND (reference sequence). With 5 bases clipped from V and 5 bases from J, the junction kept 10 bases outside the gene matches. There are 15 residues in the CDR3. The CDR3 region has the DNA TGTGCCAGTAGTGTCGGGACAGGAGTGCTTGAGACCCAGTACTTC. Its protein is CASSVGTGVLETQYF.

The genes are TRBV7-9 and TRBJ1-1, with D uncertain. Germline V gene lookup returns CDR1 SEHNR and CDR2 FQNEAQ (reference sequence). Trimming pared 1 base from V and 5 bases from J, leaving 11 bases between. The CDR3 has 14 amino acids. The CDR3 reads CASSLVGGWTEAFF. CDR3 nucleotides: TGTGCCAGCAGCTTAGTAGGCGGATGGACTGAAGCTTTCTTT. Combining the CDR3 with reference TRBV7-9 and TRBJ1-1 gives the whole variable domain DTGVSQNPRHKITKRGQNVTFRCDPISEHNRLYWYRQTLGQGPEFLTYFQNEAQLEKSRLLSDRFSAERPKGSFSTLEIQRTEQGDSAMYLCASSLVGGWTEAFFGQGTRLTVV.

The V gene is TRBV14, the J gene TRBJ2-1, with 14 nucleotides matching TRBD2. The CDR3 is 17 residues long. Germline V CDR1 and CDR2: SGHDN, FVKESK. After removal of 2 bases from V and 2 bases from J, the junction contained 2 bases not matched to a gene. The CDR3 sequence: CASSQPGLAGAYNEQFF. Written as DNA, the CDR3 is TGTGCCAGCAGCCAACCGGGACTAGCGGGAGCCTACAATGAGCAGTTCTTC.

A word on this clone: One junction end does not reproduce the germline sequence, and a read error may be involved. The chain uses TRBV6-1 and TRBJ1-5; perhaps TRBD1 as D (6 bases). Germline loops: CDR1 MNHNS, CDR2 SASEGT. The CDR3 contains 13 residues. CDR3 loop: CASSEAVGGRSTW. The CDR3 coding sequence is TGTGCCAGCAGTGAAGCGGTCGGGGGCCGGTCAACGTGG.

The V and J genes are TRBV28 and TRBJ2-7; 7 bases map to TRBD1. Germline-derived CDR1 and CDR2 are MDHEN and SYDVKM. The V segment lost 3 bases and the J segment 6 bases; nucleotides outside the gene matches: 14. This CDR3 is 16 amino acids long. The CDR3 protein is CASSFRDSRGPGEQYF. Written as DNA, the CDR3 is TGTGCCAGCAGTTTTAGGGACAGTCGAGGGCCGGGCGAGCAGTACTTC.

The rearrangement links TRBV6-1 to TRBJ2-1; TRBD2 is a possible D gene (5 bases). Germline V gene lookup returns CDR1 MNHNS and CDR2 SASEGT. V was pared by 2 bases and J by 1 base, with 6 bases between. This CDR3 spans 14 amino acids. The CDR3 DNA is TGTGCCAGCAGTGAAAGGAGGTCCTACAATGAGCAGTTCTTC. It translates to CASSERRSYNEQFF.

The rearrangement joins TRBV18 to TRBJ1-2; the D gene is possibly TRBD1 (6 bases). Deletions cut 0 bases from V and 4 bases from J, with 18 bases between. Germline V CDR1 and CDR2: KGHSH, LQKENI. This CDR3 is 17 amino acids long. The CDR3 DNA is TGTGCCAGCTCACCACCGGGCCCACGGGGGCAGGGCTATGGCTACACCTTC. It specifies CASSPPGPRGQGYGYTF. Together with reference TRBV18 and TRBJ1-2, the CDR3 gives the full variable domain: NAGVMQNPRHLVRRRGQEARLRCSPMKGHSHVYWYRQLPEEGLKFMVYLQKENIIDESGMPKERFSAEFPKEGPSILRIQQVVRGDSAAYFCASSPPGPRGQGYGYTFGSGTRLTVV.

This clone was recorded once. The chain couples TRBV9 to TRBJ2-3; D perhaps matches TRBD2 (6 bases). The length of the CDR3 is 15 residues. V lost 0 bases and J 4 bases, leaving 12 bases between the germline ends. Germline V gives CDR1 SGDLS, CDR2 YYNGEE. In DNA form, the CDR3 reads TGTGCCAGCAGCGTAGATCTAGCGTCGTCAGATACGCAGTATTTT. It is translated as CASSVDLASSDTQYF. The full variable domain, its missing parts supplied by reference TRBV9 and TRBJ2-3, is DSGVTQTPKHLITATGQRVTLRCSPRSGDLSVYWYQQSLDQGLQFLIQYYNGEERAKGNILERFSAQQFPDLHSELNLSSLELGDSALYFCASSVDLASSDTQYFGPGTRLTVL.

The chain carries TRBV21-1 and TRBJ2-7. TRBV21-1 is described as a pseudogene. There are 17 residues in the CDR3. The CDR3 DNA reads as TGTGCCAGCAGCAAGAGACAATGGGGAACACCCTCCTACGAGCAGTACTTC. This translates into CASSKRQWGTPSYEQYF.

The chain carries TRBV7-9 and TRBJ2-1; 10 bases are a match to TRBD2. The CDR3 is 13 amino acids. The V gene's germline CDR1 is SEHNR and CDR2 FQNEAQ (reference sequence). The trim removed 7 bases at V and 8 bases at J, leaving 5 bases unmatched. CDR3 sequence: CASTLAGAHEQFF. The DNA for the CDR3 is TGTGCCAGCACCCTAGCGGGGGCCCATGAGCAGTTCTTC.

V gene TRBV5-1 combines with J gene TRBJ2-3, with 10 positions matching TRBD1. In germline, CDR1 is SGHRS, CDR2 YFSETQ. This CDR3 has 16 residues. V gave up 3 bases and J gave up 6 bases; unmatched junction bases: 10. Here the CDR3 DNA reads TGCGCCAGCAGCTGGGGAGACAGGGGGCGCGGGGATACGCAGTATTTT. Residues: CASSWGDRGRGDTQYF.

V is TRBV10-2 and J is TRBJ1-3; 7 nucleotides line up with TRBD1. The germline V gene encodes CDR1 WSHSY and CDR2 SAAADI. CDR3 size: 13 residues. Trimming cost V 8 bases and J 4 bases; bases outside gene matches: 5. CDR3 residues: CASSGQSGNTIYF. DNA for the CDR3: TGCGCCAGCTCGGGACAGTCGGGAAACACCATATATTTT.

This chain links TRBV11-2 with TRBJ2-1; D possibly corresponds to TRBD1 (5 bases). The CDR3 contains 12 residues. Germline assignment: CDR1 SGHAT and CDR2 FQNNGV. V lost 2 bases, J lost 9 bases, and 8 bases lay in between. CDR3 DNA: TGTGCCAGCAGCTTAAATCAGGGTGAGCAGTTCTTC. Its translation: CASSLNQGEQFF.

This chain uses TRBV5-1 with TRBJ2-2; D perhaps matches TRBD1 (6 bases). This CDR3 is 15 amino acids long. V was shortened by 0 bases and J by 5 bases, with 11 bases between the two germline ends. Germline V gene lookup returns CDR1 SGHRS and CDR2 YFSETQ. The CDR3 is CASSLAGQFTGELFF. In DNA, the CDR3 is TGCGCCAGCAGCTTGGCCGGACAGTTTACCGGGGAGCTGTTTTTT.